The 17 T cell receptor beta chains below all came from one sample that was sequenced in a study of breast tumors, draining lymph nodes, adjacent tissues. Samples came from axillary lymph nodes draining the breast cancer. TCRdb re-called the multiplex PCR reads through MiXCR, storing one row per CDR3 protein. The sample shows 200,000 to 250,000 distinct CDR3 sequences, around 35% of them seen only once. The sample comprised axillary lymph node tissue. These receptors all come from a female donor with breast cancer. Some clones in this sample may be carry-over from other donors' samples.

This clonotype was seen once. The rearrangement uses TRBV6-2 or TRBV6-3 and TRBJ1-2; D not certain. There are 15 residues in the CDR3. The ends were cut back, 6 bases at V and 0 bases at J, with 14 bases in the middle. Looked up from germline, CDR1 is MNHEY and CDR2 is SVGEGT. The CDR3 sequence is CASRASGIANYGYTF. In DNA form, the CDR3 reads TGTGCCAGCAGAGCATCCGGGATCGCTAACTATGGCTACACCTTC.

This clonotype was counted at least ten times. The CDR3: CASSPTGVGIYGYTF. CDR3 in DNA: TGTGCCAGCAGCCCTACTGGGGTGGGGATCTATGGCTACACCTTC. This chain joins TRBV4-2 and TRBJ1-2, with no clear D. Deletions cut 4 bases from V and 4 bases from J, with 16 bases between. Germline loops: CDR1 LGHNA, CDR2 YNFKEQ. This CDR3 is 15 amino acids long.

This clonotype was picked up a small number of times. This CDR3 is CASNLHAREEKLFF. The DNA for the CDR3 is TGTGCCAGCAACCTTCATGCCCGGGAGGAAAAACTGTTTTTT. This rearrangement joins TRBV6-5 to TRBJ1-4; unclear D gene. CDR1 is MNHEY and CDR2 is SVGAGI in the germline V gene. The CDR3 consists of 14 residues. V was shortened by 7 bases and J by 8 bases, with 17 bases between the two germline ends.

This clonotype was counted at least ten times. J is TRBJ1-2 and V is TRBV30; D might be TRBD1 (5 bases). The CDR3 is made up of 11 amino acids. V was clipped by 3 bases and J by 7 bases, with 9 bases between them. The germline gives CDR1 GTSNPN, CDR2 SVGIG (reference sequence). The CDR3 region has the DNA TGTGCCTGGAGGGGAGGGGTTGGCTACACCTTC. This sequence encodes CAWRGGVGYTF.

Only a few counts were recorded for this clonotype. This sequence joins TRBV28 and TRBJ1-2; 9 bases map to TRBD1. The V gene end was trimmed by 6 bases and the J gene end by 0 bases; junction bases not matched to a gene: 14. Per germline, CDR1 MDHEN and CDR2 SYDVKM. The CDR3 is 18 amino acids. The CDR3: CASSPNQPDRGANYGYTF. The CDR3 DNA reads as TGTGCCAGCAGCCCTAACCAACCCGACAGGGGGGCTAACTATGGCTACACCTTC.

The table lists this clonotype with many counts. DNA for the CDR3: TGCGCCAGCAGCTTGACTGGGGTGGCCGGGGAGCTGTTTTTT. This encodes CASSLTGVAGELFF. The rearrangement joins TRBV5-1 to TRBJ2-2; D gene ambiguous. Trimming shortened V by 1 base and J by 6 bases, and 10 bases separated the two germline ends. The CDR3 contains 14 residues. Germline lookup yields CDR1 SGHRS and CDR2 YFSETQ.

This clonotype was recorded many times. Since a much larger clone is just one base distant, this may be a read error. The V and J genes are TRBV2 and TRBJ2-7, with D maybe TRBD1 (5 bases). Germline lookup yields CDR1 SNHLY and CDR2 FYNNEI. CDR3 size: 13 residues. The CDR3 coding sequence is TGTGCCAGCAGGCAGGGTGGATCCTACGAGCAGTGCTTC. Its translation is CASRQGGSYEQCF.

This chain's CDR3 is CASSMPGQPQHF. The DNA for the CDR3 is TGTGCCAGCAGTATGCCTGGTCAGCCCCAGCATTTT. The chain is built from TRBV12-3 or TRBV12-4 and TRBJ1-5; D gene uncertain. CDR3 length: 12 amino acids. V lost 5 bases, J lost 6 bases, and 8 bases lay in between.

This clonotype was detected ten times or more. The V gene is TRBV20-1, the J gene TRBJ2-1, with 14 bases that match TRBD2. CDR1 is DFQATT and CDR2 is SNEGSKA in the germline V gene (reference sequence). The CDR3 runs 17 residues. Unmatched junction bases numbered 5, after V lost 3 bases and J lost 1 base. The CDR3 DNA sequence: TGCAGTGCTAGGGGACTAGCGGGAGTTCAGTCCTACAATGAGCAGTTCTTC. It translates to CSARGLAGVQSYNEQFF.

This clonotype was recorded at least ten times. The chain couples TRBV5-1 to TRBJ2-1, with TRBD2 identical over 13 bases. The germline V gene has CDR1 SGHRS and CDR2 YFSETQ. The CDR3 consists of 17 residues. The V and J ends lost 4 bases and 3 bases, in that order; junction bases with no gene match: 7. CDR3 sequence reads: CASSRGTSGTYYNEQFF. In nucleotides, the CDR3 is TGCGCCAGCAGCCGAGGGACTAGCGGGACGTACTACAATGAGCAGTTCTTC.

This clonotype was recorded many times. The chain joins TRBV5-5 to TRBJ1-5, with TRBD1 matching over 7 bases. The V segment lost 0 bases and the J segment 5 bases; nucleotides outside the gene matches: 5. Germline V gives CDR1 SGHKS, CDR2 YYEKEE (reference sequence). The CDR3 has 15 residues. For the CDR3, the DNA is TGTGCCAGCAGCTTGGAAGGGGGCCACCATCAGCCCCAGCATTTT. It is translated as CASSLEGGHHQPQHF.

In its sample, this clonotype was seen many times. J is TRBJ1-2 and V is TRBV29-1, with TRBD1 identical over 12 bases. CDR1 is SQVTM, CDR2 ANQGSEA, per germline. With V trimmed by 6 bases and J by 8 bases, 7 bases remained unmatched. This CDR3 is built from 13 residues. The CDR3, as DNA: TGCAGCGTGCCGGGACAGGGGGCAGGGGGCTACACCTTC. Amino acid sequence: CSVPGQGAGGYTF.

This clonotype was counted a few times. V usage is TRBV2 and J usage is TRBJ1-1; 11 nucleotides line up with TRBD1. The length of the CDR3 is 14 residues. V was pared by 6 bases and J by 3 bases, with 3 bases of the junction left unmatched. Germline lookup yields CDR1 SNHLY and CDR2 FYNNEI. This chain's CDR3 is CASRGQGEYTEAFF. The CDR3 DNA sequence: TGTGCCAGCAGGGGACAGGGGGAGTACACTGAAGCTTTCTTT.

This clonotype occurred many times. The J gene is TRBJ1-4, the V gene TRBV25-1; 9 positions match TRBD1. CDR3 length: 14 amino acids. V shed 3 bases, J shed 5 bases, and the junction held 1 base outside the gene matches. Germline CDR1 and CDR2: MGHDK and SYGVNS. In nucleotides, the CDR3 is TGTGCCAGCAGTGAGGGGACAGGGAATGAAAAACTGTTTTTT. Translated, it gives CASSEGTGNEKLFF.

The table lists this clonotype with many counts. DNA for the CDR3: TGTGCCAGCAGCTTGGAGACAGGGCGCTCACCCCTCCACTTT. Its protein is CASSLETGRSPLHF. The chain carries TRBV14 and TRBJ1-6; TRBD1 matches at 7 bases. Germline CDR1 SGHDN, CDR2 FVKESK. Trimming at V came to 5 bases and at J to 10 bases, leaving 8 bases not matched to a gene. The CDR3 spans 14 residues.

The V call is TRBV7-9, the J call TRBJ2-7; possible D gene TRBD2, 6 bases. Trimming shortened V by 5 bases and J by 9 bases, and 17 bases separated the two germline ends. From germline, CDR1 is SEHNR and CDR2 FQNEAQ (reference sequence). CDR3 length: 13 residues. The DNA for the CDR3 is TGTGCCAGCAGCGTTGTGCGGGGCCCCGGGCAGTACTTC. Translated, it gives CASSVVRGPGQYF.

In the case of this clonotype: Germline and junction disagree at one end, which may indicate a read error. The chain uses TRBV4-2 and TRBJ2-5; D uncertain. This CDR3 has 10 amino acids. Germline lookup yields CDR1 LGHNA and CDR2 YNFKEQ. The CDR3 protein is CASSQDLASF. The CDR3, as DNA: TGTGCCAGCAGCCAAGATCTGGCTAGCTTC.